Sequencing of this T cell receptor beta chain was carried out in a study of OX40 agonist ivuxolimab in advanced cancers. Study overall: The patients got ivuxolimab, which is an agonistic anti-OX40 (CD134) antibody. Patients with prior anti-PD-1, anti-PD-L1 or anti-CTLA-4 therapy were eligible; less than 50% had some.

Repertoires were generated with immunoSEQ multiplex PCR, while TCRdb's copy carries only in-frame clones and drops some. The table lists some 44,000 clones, more than 70% of them singletons. A word on this clone: Antigen specificity is unknown.

Findings and limits, study-wide: Both CD4+ and CD8+ T cell populations in blood had undergone clonal expansion by week 6 at 0.1 to 3.0 mg/kg. Expanded clones belonging to CD8+ T cells outnumbered, on average, those of CD4+.

CDR1 is MDHEN and CDR2 is SYDVKM in the germline V gene. This CDR3 is 14 amino acids long. The ends were cut back, 6 bases at V and 1 base at J, with 11 bases in the middle. This clonotype originated in an adult with an advanced solid tumor such as melanoma, head and neck, liver or kidney cancer. This rearrangement joins TRBV28 to TRBJ2-3; a possible D gene is TRBD1 (5 bases). Sequenced material: CD4+ or CD8+ T cells sorted from blood, taken in a trial of the OX40 agonist ivuxolimab. The CDR3, as DNA: TGTGCCAGCAGCCTTGACAGACGCACAGATACGCAGTATTTT. Amino acid sequence: CASSLDRRTDTQYF. Based on the CDR3 plus reference TRBV28 and TRBJ2-3, the full variable domain is DVKVTQSSRYLVKRTGEKVFLECVQDMDHENMFWYRQDPGLGLRLIYFSYDVKMKEKGDIPEGYSVSREKKERFSLILESASTNQTSMYLCASSLDRRTDTQYFGPGTRLTVL.